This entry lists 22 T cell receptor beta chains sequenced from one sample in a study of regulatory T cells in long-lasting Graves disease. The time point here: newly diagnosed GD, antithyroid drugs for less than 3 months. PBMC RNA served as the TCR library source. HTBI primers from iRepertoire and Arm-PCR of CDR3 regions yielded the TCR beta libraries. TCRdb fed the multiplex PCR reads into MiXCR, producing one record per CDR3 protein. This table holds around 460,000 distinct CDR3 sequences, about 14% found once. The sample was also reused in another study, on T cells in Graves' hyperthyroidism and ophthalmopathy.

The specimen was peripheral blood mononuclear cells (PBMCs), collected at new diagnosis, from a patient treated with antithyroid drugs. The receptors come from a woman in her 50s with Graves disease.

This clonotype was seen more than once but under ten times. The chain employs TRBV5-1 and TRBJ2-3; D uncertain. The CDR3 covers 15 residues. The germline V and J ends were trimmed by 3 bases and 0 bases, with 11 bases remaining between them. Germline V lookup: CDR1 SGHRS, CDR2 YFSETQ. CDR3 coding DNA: TGCGCCAGCAGCTACCGACGGGCTAGCACAGATACGCAGTATTTT. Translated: CASSYRRASTDTQYF.

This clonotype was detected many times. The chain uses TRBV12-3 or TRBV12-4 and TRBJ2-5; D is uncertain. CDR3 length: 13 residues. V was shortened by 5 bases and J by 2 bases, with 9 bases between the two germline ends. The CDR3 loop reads CASSVGWQETQYF. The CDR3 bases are TGTGCCAGCAGTGTGGGATGGCAAGAGACCCAGTACTTC.

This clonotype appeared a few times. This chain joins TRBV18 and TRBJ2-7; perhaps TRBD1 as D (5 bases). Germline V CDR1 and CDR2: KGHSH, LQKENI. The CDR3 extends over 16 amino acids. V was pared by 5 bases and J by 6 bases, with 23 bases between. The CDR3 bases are TGTGCCAGCTCATCCTCGCAGGGTAAACTAACCTCCGAGCAGTACTTC. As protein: CASSSSQGKLTSEQYF.

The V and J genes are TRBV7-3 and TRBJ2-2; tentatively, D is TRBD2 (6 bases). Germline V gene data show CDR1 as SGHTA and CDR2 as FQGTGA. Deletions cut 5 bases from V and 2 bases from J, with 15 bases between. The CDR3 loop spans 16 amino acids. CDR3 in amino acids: CASSATGTLNTGELFF. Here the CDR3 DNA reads TGTGCCAGCAGCGCAACCGGGACTCTAAACACCGGGGAGCTGTTTTTT.

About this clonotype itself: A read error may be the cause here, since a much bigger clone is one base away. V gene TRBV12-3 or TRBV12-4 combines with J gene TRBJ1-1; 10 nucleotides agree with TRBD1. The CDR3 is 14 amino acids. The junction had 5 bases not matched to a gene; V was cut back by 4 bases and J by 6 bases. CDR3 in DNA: TGTGCCAGCAGTTCAGGACAGGGGGGCTCTGAAGCTTTCTTT. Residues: CASSSGQGGSEAFF.

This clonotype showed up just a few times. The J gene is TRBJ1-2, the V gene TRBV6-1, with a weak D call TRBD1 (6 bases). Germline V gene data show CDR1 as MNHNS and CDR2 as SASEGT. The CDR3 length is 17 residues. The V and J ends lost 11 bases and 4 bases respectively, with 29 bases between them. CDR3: CALRTGHGFLRGYGYTF. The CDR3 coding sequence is TGTGCCCTCAGGACGGGACACGGATTTCTGCGGGGCTATGGCTACACCTTC.

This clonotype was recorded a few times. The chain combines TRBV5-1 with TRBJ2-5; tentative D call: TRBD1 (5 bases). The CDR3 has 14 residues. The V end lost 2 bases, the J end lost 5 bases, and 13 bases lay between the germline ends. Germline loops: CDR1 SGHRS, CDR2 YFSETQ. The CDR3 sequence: CASSFTGARETQYF. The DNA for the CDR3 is TGCGCCAGCAGCTTTACTGGGGCGCGGGAGACCCAGTACTTC. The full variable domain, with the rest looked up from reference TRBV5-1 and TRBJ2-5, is KAGVTQTPRYLIKTRGQQVTLSCSPISGHRSVSWYQQTPGQGLQFLFEYFSETQRNKGNFPGRFSGRQFSNSRSEMNVSTLELGDSALYLCASSFTGARETQYFGPGTRLLVL.

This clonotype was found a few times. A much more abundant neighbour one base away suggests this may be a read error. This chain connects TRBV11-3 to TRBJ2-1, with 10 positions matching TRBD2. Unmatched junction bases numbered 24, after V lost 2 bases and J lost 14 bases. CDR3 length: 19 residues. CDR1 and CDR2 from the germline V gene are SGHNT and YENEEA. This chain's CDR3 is CASSLSGITTSGISWLEFF. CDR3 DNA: TGTGCCAGCAGCTTAAGTGGGATTACAACTAGCGGGATTTCGTGGCTTGAGTTCTTC.

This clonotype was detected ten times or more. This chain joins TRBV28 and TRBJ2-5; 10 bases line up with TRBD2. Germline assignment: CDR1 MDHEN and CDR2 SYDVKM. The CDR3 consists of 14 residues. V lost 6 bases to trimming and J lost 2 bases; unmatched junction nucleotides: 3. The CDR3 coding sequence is TGTGCCAGCAGGTGGACTAGCGGACAAGAGACCCAGTACTTC. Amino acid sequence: CASRWTSGQETQYF. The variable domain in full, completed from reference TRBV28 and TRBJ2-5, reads DVKVTQSSRYLVKRTGEKVFLECVQDMDHENMFWYRQDPGLGLRLIYFSYDVKMKEKGDIPEGYSVSREKKERFSLILESASTNQTSMYLCASRWTSGQETQYFGPGTRLLVL.

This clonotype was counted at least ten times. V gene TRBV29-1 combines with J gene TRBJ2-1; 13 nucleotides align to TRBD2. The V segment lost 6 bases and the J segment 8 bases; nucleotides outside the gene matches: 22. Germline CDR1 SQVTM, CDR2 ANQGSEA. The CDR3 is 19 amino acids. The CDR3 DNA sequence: TGCAGCGTGGAGGGGTATGGATTAACTAGCGGGAGGGCTGAGGATGAGCAGTTCTTC. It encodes CSVEGYGLTSGRAEDEQFF.

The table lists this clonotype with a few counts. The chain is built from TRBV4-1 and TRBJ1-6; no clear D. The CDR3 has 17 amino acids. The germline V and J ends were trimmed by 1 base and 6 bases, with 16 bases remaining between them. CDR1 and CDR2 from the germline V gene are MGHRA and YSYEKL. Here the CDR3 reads CASSQGSAVLVNSPLHF. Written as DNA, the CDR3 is TGCGCCAGCAGCCAAGGGTCTGCCGTGCTCGTTAATTCACCCCTCCACTTT.

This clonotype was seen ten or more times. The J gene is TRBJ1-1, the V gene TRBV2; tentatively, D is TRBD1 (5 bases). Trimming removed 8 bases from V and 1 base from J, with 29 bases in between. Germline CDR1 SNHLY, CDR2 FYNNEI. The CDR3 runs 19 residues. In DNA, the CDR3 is TGTGCCAGCCCAATCCGGGACGCCGGTCTGTCGGTCGGGAACACTGAAGCTTTCTTT. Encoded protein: CASPIRDAGLSVGNTEAFF.

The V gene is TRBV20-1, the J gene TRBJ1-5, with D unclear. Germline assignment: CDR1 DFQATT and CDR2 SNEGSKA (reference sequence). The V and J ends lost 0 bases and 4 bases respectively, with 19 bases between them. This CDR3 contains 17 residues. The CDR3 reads CSARDRERVRRNQPQHF. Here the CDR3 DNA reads TGCAGTGCTAGAGATCGAGAGAGAGTTAGGCGAAATCAGCCCCAGCATTTT.

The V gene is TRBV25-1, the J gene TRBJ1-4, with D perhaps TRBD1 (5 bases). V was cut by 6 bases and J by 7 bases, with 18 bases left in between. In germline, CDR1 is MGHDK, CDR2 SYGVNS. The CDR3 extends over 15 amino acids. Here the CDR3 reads CASSGPMMGPEKLFF. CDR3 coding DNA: TGTGCCAGCAGCGGACCAATGATGGGACCTGAAAAACTGTTTTTT.

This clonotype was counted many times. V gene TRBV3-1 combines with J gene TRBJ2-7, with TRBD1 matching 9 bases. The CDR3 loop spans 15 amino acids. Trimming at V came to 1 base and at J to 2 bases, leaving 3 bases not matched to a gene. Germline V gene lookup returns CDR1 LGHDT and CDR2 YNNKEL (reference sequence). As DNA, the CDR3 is TGTGCCAGCAGCCAAGCCGGGACAGGGCCCTACGAGCAGTACTTC. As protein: CASSQAGTGPYEQYF.

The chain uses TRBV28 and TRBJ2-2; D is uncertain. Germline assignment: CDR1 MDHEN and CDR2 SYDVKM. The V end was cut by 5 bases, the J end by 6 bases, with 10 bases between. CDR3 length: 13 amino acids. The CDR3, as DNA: TGTGCCAGCAGTGTCTCTACGTCCGGGGAGCTGTTTTTT. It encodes CASSVSTSGELFF.

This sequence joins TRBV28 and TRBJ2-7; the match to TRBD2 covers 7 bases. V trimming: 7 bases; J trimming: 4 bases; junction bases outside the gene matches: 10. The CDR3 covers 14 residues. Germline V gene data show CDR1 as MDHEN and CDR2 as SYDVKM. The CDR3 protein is CASTAGGRAYEQYF. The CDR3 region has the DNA TGTGCCAGCACCGCCGGCGGGAGAGCTTACGAGCAGTACTTC.

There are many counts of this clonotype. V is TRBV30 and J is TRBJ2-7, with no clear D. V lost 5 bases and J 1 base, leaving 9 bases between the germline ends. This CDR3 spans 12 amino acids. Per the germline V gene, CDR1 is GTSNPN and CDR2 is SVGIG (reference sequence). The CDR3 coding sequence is TGTGCCTGGGCTGTTGCGTCCTACGAGCAGTACTTC. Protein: CAWAVASYEQYF.

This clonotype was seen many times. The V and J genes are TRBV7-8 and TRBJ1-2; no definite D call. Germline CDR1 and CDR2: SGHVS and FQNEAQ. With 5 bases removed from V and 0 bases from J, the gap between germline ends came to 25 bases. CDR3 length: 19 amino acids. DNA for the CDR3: TGTGCCAGCAGCGTAGAGGTTATTTGGGCAGCCGAAGCTAACTATGGCTACACCTTC. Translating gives CASSVEVIWAAEANYGYTF.

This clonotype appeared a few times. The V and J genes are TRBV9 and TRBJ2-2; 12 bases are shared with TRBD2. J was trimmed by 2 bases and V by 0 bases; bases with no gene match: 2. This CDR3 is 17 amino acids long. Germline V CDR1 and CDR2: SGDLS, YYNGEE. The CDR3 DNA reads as TGTGCCAGCAGCGTAGGAGGACTAGCGGGAAACACCGGGGAGCTGTTTTTT. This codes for CASSVGGLAGNTGELFF.

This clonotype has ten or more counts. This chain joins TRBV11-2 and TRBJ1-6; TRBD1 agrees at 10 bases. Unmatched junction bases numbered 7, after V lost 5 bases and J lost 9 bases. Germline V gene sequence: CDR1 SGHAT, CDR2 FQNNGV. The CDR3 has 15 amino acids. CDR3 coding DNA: TGTGCCAGCAGCCTACGACAGGGGGCTGGTTCACCCCTCCACTTT. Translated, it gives CASSLRQGAGSPLHF.

The CDR3 DNA is TGCAGTGCTAGCCCTACCCCGGGAACAATGAGGAAAGAGACCCAGTACTTC. Encoded protein: CSASPTPGTMRKETQYF. V is TRBV20-1 and J is TRBJ2-5, with a tentative D call TRBD2 (5 bases). This CDR3 contains 17 residues. Germline CDR1 is DFQATT and CDR2 is SNEGSKA (reference sequence). V lost 3 bases to trimming and J lost 3 bases, with 23 bases between them.